This T cell receptor beta chain was captured by sequencing in a study of identical twins. Overall study results and limits: Cord blood beta clonotypes present at high abundance carried fewer insertions; no such pattern appeared in memory repertoires. Because invariant MAIT and iNKT cells could be present, zero-insertion analyses could be partly confounded.

Of note for this clonotype: The antigen is not known.

CDR1 is SGHRS and CDR2 is YFSETQ in the germline V gene. The length of the CDR3 is 16 residues. V lost 3 bases to trimming and J lost 1 base; unmatched junction nucleotides: 3. One entry per CDR3 protein results from TCRdb running MiXCR on the 5' RACE reads. Of about 690,000 distinct CDR3 sequences in the sample, 5.5% to 6.5% were seen once. Sequences were obtained from naive T cells sorted from blood. This clonotype was sampled from a man aged 18 to 30 in good health. The V and J genes are TRBV5-1 and TRBJ2-2; 10 nucleotides agree with TRBD2. The CDR3 bases are TGCGCCAGCAGCTCGGGACTAGCGCTGAACACCGGGGAGCTGTTTTTT. Residues: CASSSGLALNTGELFF.